Listed below are T cell receptor beta chains from one sample, sequenced in a study of cytomegalovirus exposure and HLA in healthy donors. The data were produced by immunoSEQ multiplex PCR, yet TCRdb's version contains in-frame clones alone and is incomplete. The table has over 150,000 clones, roughly 80% seen once. Material for sequencing was PBMCs. These receptor sequences come from a woman between 45 and 60 years old in good health and CMV-seropositive. CDR3s include the opening cysteine and the closing phenylalanine or tryptophan. A D gene is named only where the DNA matches it firmly. Size values are once, few and many counts, or a class for expanded clones, and some rows have none.

TRBJ1-2,TRBD1,NA,16,TRBV27,CASSEGGTATNYGYTF,TGTGCCAGCAGCGAAGGGGGGACAGCCACTAACTATGGCTACACCTTC
TRBJ2-4,NA,NA,16,TRBV28,CASSLDVLEAKNIQYF,TGTGCCAGCAGTTTAGATGTGTTAGAGGCCAAAAACATTCAGTACTTC
TRBJ1-2,NA,NA,10,TRBV28,CASQGFGYTF,TGTGCCTCGCAGGGGTTTGGCTACACCTTC
TRBJ1-2,NA,NA,14,TRBV29-1,CSVEVGSTVYGYTF,TGCAGCGTTGAAGTTGGATCCACAGTCTATGGCTACACCTTC
TRBJ2-6,NA,once,18,TRBV7-8,CASSLRRPPLSGANVLTF,TGTGCCAGCAGCTTAAGGCGGCCGCCCCTCTCTGGGGCCAACGTCCTGACTTTC
TRBJ2-5,TRBD2,once,17,TRBV2,CASSEFGGGAGVETQYF,TGTGCCAGCAGTGAATTTGGCGGGGGGGCCGGGGTGGAGACCCAGTACTTC
TRBJ2-5,TRBD1,NA,15,TRBV6-5,CASSSPGTAQETQYF,TGTGCCAGCAGTTCCCCTGGGACAGCCCAAGAGACCCAGTACTTC
TRBJ2-7,TRBD1,once,15,TRBV27,CASSLVGTDIYEQYF,TGTGCCAGCAGTTTAGTCGGGACAGACATCTACGAGCAGTACTTC
TRBJ1-2,TRBD1,NA,15,TRBV15,CATSRAVGQPYGYTF,TGTGCCACCAGCAGAGCCGTGGGACAGCCCTATGGCTACACCTTC
TRBJ1-2,TRBD1,NA,13,TRBV15,CATNQDRGYGYTF,TGTGCCACCAACCAAGACAGGGGCTATGGCTACACCTTC
TRBJ2-4,NA,NA,18,TRBV7-8,CASSSYRPNALAKNIQYF,TGTGCCAGCAGCTCCTACCGTCCCAATGCCCTAGCCAAAAACATTCAGTACTTC
TRBJ2-7,NA,NA,14,TRBV2,CASSTQLGPYEQYF,TGTGCCAGCAGTACCCAACTGGGGCCCTACGAGCAGTACTTC
TRBJ2-2,TRBD1,NA,17,TRBV7-2,CASSLAGTAANTGELFF,TGTGCCAGCAGCTTAGCGGGGACAGCCGCGAACACCGGGGAGCTGTTTTTT
TRBJ1-1,TRBD1,NA,14,TRBV19,CASSRDRESTEAFF,TGTGCCAGTAGCCGGGACAGGGAGAGCACTGAAGCTTTCTTT
TRBJ1-1,TRBD1,NA,12,TRBV7-9,CASSPGQAAGFF,TGTGCCAGCAGCCCCGGACAGGCCGCTGGTTTCTTT
TRBJ1-5,NA,NA,14,TRBV6-5,CASSYSEGTQPQHF,TGTGCCAGCAGTTACTCGGAGGGGACCCAGCCCCAGCATTTT
TRBJ1-2,NA,NA,15,TRBV5-1,CASSTWGGANYGYTF,TGCGCCAGCAGCACCTGGGGGGGAGCTAACTATGGCTACACCTTC
TRBJ2-7,TRBD1,NA,15,TRBV7-9,CASSLPGTGIVEQYF,TGTGCCAGCAGCTTACCCGGGACAGGGATCGTCGAGCAGTACTTC
TRBJ2-1,TRBD1,NA,14,TRBV18,CASSYGQGDNEQFF,TGTGCCAGCTCCTATGGACAGGGCGACAATGAGCAGTTCTTC
TRBJ1-1,NA,NA,11,TRBV29-1,CSVDTGPRAFF,TGCAGCGTTGATACAGGGCCAAGGGCTTTCTTT
TRBJ2-7,TRBD1,NA,12,TRBV2,CASGTVSYEQYF,TGTGCCAGCGGGACAGTTTCCTACGAGCAGTACTTC
TRBJ1-1,TRBD1,few,14,TRBV5-1,CASSLGQGAKEAFF,TGTGCCAGCAGTCTCGGACAGGGGGCAAAAGAAGCTTTCTTT
TRBJ2-5,NA,NA,14,TRBV5-1,CASSNTGSQETQYF,TGCGCCAGCAGCAACACAGGGTCACAAGAGACCCAGTACTTC
TRBJ1-5,NA,NA,15,TRBV28,CASTITGYSNQPQHF,TGTGCCAGCACCATCACAGGGTATAGCAATCAGCCCCAGCATTTT
TRBJ1-1,TRBD1,NA,15,TRBV11-2,CASSRTGLMNTEAFF,TGTGCCAGCAGCCGGACAGGACTCATGAACACTGAAGCTTTCTTT
TRBJ2-3,TRBD2,NA,17,TRBV4-2,CASSQSIAGVRTDTQYF,TGTGCCAGCAGCCAATCCATAGCGGGAGTAAGGACAGATACGCAGTATTTT
TRBJ1-2,NA,few,13,TRBV28,CASSLQENYGYTF,TGTGCCAGCAGTTTACAGGAAAACTATGGCTACACCTTC
TRBJ2-3,NA,NA,15,TRBV7-2,CASSLGAGYTDTQYF,TGTGCCAGCAGCTTAGGTGCAGGGTACACAGATACGCAGTATTTT
TRBJ1-4,TRBD1,few,15,TRBV19,CASKNTGGASEKLFF,TGTGCCAGTAAGAACACAGGGGGCGCGAGTGAAAAACTGTTTTTT
TRBJ2-1,TRBD1,NA,14,TRBV5-6,CASSLPGQGNEQFF,TGTGCCAGCAGCTTACCGGGACAGGGAAATGAGCAGTTCTTC
TRBJ2-4,TRBD1,NA,18,TRBV5-6,CASSHGGQGAMAKNIQYF,TGTGCCAGCAGCCACGGAGGACAGGGGGCGATGGCCAAAAACATTCAGTACTTC
TRBJ2-1,NA,NA,14,TRBV11-2,CASSPGTHYNEQFF,TGTGCCAGCAGCCCCGGGACACATTACAATGAGCAGTTCTTC
TRBJ1-6,NA,NA,17,TRBV27,CASSTTHRQSYNSPLHF,TGTGCCAGCAGCACTACCCATAGGCAGTCATATAATTCACCCCTCCACTTT
TRBJ2-7,TRBD1,NA,14,TRBV9,CASSAGTGGYEQYF,TGTGCCAGCAGCGCCGGGACAGGGGGATACGAGCAGTACTTC
TRBJ2-7,NA,NA,13,TRBV19,CASSIQDKYEQYF,TGTGCCAGTAGTATCCAGGACAAATACGAGCAGTACTTC
TRBJ2-5,TRBD2,NA,17,TRBV28,CASSFPTSGRAAETQYF,TGTGCCAGCAGTTTCCCGACTAGCGGGAGGGCGGCGGAGACCCAGTACTTC
TRBJ1-6,NA,NA,15,TRBV2,CASSDHEAGNSPLHF,TGTGCCAGCAGTGATCACGAAGCAGGGAATTCACCCCTCCACTTT
TRBJ2-3,NA,NA,13,TRBV5-1,CASSLEAGDTQYF,TGCGCCAGCAGCTTGGAGGCGGGAGATACGCAGTATTTT
TRBJ2-7,TRBD2,NA,15,TRBV2,CASSDRASGAYEQYF,TGTGCCAGCAGTGATAGGGCTAGCGGGGCCTACGAGCAGTACTTC
TRBJ2-7,NA,NA,14,TRBV21-1,CASSRRRGPYEQYF,TGTGCCAGCAGCCGTCGTAGGGGGCCCTACGAGCAGTACTTC
TRBJ2-1,TRBD2,NA,17,TRBV5-1,CASSLGLAGGNYNEQFF,TGCGCCAGCAGCCTTGGACTAGCGGGGGGAAATTACAATGAGCAGTTCTTC
TRBJ2-7,TRBD2,NA,15,TRBV6-5,CASSYGGGLPYEQYF,TGTGCCAGCAGTTACGGCGGGGGGCTCCCCTACGAGCAGTACTTC
TRBJ1-1,NA,once,15,TRBV5-8,CASSLERTEGTEAFF,TGTGCCAGCAGCTTGGAACGGACGGAGGGGACTGAAGCTTTCTTT
TRBJ2-1,NA,NA,15,TRBV2,CASSGLAGAYNEQFF,TGTGCCAGCAGTGGTCTCGCGGGTGCGTACAATGAGCAGTTCTTC
TRBJ1-6,TRBD1,once,16,TRBV5-5,CASTLTGGSYNSPLHF,TGTGCCAGCACCTTGACAGGGGGCTCCTATAATTCACCCCTCCACTTT
TRBJ2-7,TRBD2,NA,15,TRBV7-9,CASSPSGGHSYEQYF,TGTGCCAGCAGCCCTAGCGGGGGGCACTCCTACGAGCAGTACTTC
TRBJ2-5,NA,once,14,TRBV10-1,CASSPAGAKKTQYF,TGCGCCAGCAGCCCTGCGGGGGCAAAGAAGACCCAGTACTTC
TRBJ2-3,TRBD1,NA,13,TRBV2,CAGGQAWADTQYF,TGTGCCGGAGGACAGGCCTGGGCAGATACGCAGTATTTT
TRBJ2-7,TRBD1,NA,14,TRBV19,CASSSRTGAHEQYF,TGTGCCAGTAGTTCCCGGACAGGGGCCCACGAGCAGTACTTC
TRBJ2-3,TRBD2,NA,15,TRBV5-1,CASSLGSAGAPRQYF,TGCGCCAGCAGCTTGGGGTCAGCGGGGGCCCCTAGGCAGTATTTT
TRBJ1-3,TRBD1,NA,14,TRBV5-1,CASSLQGEIDTIYF,TGCGCCAGCAGCTTGCAGGGGGAGATAGACACCATATATTTT
TRBJ1-1,NA,NA,16,TRBV28,CASISPVGGGNTEAFF,TGTGCCAGCATCTCCCCGGTGGGCGGGGGTAACACTGAAGCTTTCTTT
TRBJ2-3,NA,few,13,TRBV28,CASSPGRTDTQYF,TGTGCCAGCAGTCCAGGCCGCACAGATACGCAGTATTTT
TRBJ1-5,NA,NA,15,TRBV2,CASSEVGVVNQPQHF,TGTGCCAGCAGTGAAGTAGGGGTAGTCAATCAGCCCCAGCATTTT
TRBJ2-1,TRBD2,NA,14,TRBV27,CASSSSGAYNEQFF,TGTGCCAGCAGTTCTAGCGGGGCCTACAATGAGCAGTTCTTC
TRBJ2-2,TRBD2,NA,16,TRBV5-1,CASSPRPAGDTGELFF,TGCGCCAGCAGCCCCAGGCCAGCGGGAGACACCGGGGAGCTGTTTTTT
TRBJ1-3,NA,NA,14,TRBV2,CASSDSGGGNTIYF,TGTGCCAGCAGTGACTCGGGGGGTGGAAACACCATATATTTT